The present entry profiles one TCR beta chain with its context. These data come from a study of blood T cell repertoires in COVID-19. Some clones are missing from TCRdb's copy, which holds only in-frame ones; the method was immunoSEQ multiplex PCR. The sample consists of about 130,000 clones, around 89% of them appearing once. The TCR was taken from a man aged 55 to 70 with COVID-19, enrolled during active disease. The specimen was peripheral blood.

CDR3 protein: CASSLYLPGGNNEQFF. The CDR3 nucleotides read TGTGCCAGCAGTTTATATCTGCCAGGGGGCAACAATGAGCAGTTCTTC. V gene TRBV27 combines with J gene TRBJ2-1, with 8 bases matching TRBD1. This CDR3 contains 16 residues. In germline, CDR1 is MNHEY, CDR2 SMNVEV (reference sequence). J lost 5 bases, V lost 1 base, and 7 bases had no gene match.